One T cell receptor (beta chain) is described in this entry. This clone was detected only once. Its antigen has not been determined. No qualities accompany the bases; no much larger clone lies one base away. Libraries were built with the immunoSEQ multiplex PCR assay. To provide template for TCR sequencing, every sample had RNA extracted and reverse transcribed into cDNA. SuperScript III was used for first-strand cDNA synthesis, primed with a 2:1 mix of oligo-dT and random hexamers. Amplification bias was assessed with a synthetic immune receptor repertoire, and residual bias was removed computationally. Per the original workflow: Raw reads were preprocessed for error removal, and CDR3 was defined according to IMGT conventions as running from the conserved cysteine to phenylalanine. To get clonality, Shannon entropy was normalized by log2 of the number of productive unique TCRs and the result was subtracted from 1. Whether scalp clones were CD4 or CD8 was inferred by matching scalp TCRbeta sequences against CD4 and CD8 repertoires sorted from blood. TCRdb retrieved this table from immuneACCESS and kept in-frame rearrangements only. Not all clones are present; in checked studies, unresolved V genes account for under half, and no reason is known for the remainder. V and J calls and clone size follow that table, whereas D and trimming were derived from the DNA. For this sample there are a few hundred thousand clones; 35% to 45% appear just once. Under 0.55% of the sample rests with the top ten.

The germline V gene (reference sequence) sets CDR1 to MNHNY and CDR2 to SVGAGI. V is cut back by 6 bases and J by 4 bases, with 4 bases in the junction unmatched. There are 14 amino acids in the CDR3, from cysteine to phenylalanine inclusive. CDR3 DNA only is kept here, 42 bases in frame from base 1. The data are from a study of CD8+ T cells in alopecia areata listed by TCRdb under 2018. In the study overall: The treated patients took part in an open-label pilot trial in which moderate-to-severe alopecia areata was treated with oral tofacitinib at 5 to 10 mg twice daily. Patients received tofacitinib for 6 to 18 months and were then followed off drug for 6 months to check for delayed response and recurrence. The SALT score, which quantifies the percentage of affected scalp surface area, was used to measure disease severity in treated patients. To study T cell clonal expansion in alopecia areata, the researchers applied high-throughput TCRbeta sequencing to both the C3H/HeJ mouse model and human patients. Human TCRbeta sequencing covered scalp tissue and sorted CD4+ and CD8+ peripheral blood T cells from patchy and totalis/universalis alopecia areata patients and healthy controls. Tofacitinib-treated patients had biopsies at baseline and at 4 and 24 weeks of treatment, with a later scalp biopsy in several patients. Scalp clonality was compared across normal scalp (n=4), patchy alopecia areata scalp (n=8), and alopecia totalis/universalis scalp (n=8). The RNA source kit depended on sample type: the PAXgene miRNA kit for fixed scalp, the miRNeasy kit for PBMCs, and the RNeasy kit for mouse skin. Amplification of TCRbeta CDR3 regions was done by immunoSEQ multiplex PCR using 35 Vbeta forward primers and 13 Jbeta reverse primers. Results the study describes overall, beyond this receptor: Resident alphabeta T cells in normal human skin are also sequenced, complicating scalp TCR repertoire analysis, unlike mouse skin dominated by gammadelta T cells. The treated cohort was small, with a single nonresponder, so links between baseline CD8+ expansion and response need larger studies. Tofacitinib significantly lowered scalp clonality and the number of expanded CD8+ clones among the top 100 scalp clones. Many expanded lesional clones persisted in scalp and blood during tofacitinib treatment, which may partly explain relapse after stopping treatment. Higher clonality and more expanded CD8+ clones were observed in lesional scalp than in normal scalp, particularly in alopecia totalis/universalis, a finding suggestive of antigenic drive. Compared with mice, TCR sequences shared between patients were less clear, possibly partly because of HLA diversity across the patient population.

Reading the label with the study, this specimen's treatment or condition is: oral pan-JAK inhibitor, 5-10 mg twice daily. Lesional scalp punch biopsies and peripheral blood were collected from alopecia areata patients. PBMCs were isolated by density centrifugation and stained for CD3, CD4 and CD8, after which CD4+ and CD8+ T cells were sorted on a FACSAria. The starting material was CD4+ T cells sorted from blood, obtained at approximately week 30, from a patient treated with tofacitinib. This clonotype was obtained from a human donor with alopecia areata. Recombination joined TRBV6-6 with TRBJ2-1; 9 central nucleotides agree with TRBD2. The CDR3 corresponds to CASSATSGYNEQFF. The nucleotides read TGTGCCAGCAGCGCGACTAGCGGATACAATGAGCAGTTCTTC.